This T cell receptor beta chain came from a study of cytomegalovirus exposure and HLA in healthy donors. PCR was performed using 60 Vbeta and 13 Jbeta primers. The table came from immunoSEQ multiplex PCR; TCRdb's copy has only in-frame clones and leaves some out. The sample has some 100,000 clones, over 70% seen once. To note about this clone: What it binds is not known.

There are 16 residues in the CDR3. CDR1 is LNHDA, CDR2 SQIVND, per germline (reference sequence). V was trimmed by 5 bases and J by 3 bases, leaving 19 bases between them. Study results and caveats: Among the CMV-associated chains, three were confirmed in vitro as specific for CMV antigens. In an earlier analysis, most TCR beta V segments were productive about 87% or about 30% of the time.

The donors were healthy bone marrow donors. Unrecorded immune exposures were likely, despite nominal health at sampling. Specimen: PBMCs. The chain links TRBV19 to TRBJ1-1; a weak D match, TRBD1 (5 bases). The receptor was isolated from a girl aged 2 to 9 in good health and CMV-seropositive. The CDR3 spells CASSALSRDFDTEAFF. The DNA of the CDR3 is TGTGCCAGTAGTGCCCTCTCTCGGGACTTCGACACTGAAGCTTTCTTT.